This T cell receptor beta chain derives from a study of cytomegalovirus exposure and HLA in healthy donors. Study results and limitations: According to the study, 150 to 200 TCR beta chains were cytomegalovirus-associated.

CDR1 MNHEY and CDR2 SMNVEV come from the germline V gene (reference sequence). The CDR3 is 17 amino acids. The junction had 13 bases not matched to a gene; V was cut back by 5 bases and J by 0 bases. As for this clone: Antigen unknown.

The table came from immunoSEQ multiplex PCR; TCRdb's copy has only in-frame clones and leaves some out. Seen here are over 50,000 clones, almost 97% observed once, and the top ten hold 1.2%. The sample comprised PBMCs. V usage is TRBV27 and J usage is TRBJ2-7, with 7 bases lining up with TRBD2. This TCR was recovered from a woman aged 18 to 35 in good health and CMV-seronegative. The CDR3 DNA is TGTGCCAGCAGTAATTTGGCGGGGGACCGAAGCTCCTACGAGCAGTACTTC. Residues: CASSNLAGDRSSYEQYF.